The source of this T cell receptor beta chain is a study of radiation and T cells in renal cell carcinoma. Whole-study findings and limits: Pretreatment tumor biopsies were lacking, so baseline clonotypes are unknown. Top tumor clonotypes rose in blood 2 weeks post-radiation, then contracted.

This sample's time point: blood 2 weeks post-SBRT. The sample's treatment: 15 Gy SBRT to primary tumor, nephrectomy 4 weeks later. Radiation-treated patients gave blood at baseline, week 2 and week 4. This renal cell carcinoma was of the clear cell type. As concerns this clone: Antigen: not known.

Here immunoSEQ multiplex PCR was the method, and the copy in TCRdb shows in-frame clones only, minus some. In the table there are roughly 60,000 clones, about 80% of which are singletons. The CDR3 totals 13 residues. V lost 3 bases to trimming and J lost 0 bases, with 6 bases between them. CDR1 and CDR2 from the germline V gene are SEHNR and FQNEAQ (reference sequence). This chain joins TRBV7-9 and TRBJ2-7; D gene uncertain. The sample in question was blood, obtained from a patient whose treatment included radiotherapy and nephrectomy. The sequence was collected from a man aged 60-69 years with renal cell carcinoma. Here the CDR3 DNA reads TGTGCCAGCAGCTTCGACGGCTCCTACGAGCAGTACTTC. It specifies CASSFDGSYEQYF.